A selection of T cell receptor beta chains follows, all from one sample in a study of OX40 agonist ivuxolimab in advanced cancers. Assay: immunoSEQ multiplex PCR; the TCRdb copy retains only in-frame clones and omits some. The table has under 15,000 clones, roughly 80% seen once. The sequencing used CD4+ or CD8+ T cells sorted from blood, collected in a trial of the OX40 agonist ivuxolimab. These receptor sequences come from an adult with an advanced solid tumor such as melanoma, head and neck, liver or kidney cancer. Each CDR3 is given with its conserved first and last residue. A D gene is named only where the DNA matches it firmly. Expanded clones are given a class, and other clones once, few, many or no size at all.

cdr3_nt: TGTGCCAGCAGCCGGACAGGTTCCTACGAGCAGTACTTC
cdr3_aa: CASSRTGSYEQYF
clone_size: NA
d_call: NA
cdr3_length: 13
v_call: TRBV21-1
j_call: TRBJ2-7

cdr3_nt: TGTGCCAGCAGTGAGGGGAACACCGGGGAGCTGTTTTTT
cdr3_aa: CASSEGNTGELFF
clone_size: medium-sized
d_call: NA
cdr3_length: 13
v_call: TRBV6-4
j_call: TRBJ2-2

cdr3_nt: TGTGCCAGCACCGATAAATACTGGGGAGACAAATCTGGCGGTTCCTACAATGAGCAGTTCTTC
cdr3_aa: CASTDKYWGDKSGGSYNEQFF
clone_size: NA
d_call: NA
cdr3_length: 21
v_call: TRBV7-8
j_call: TRBJ2-1

cdr3_nt: TGTGCCAGCAGCCGAAAGAACACTGAAGCTTTCTTT
cdr3_aa: CASSRKNTEAFF
clone_size: NA
d_call: NA
cdr3_length: 12
v_call: TRBV14
j_call: TRBJ1-1

cdr3_nt: TGTGCCAGCAGCCCCCAAGATCGAAACACCATATATTTT
cdr3_aa: CASSPQDRNTIYF
clone_size: NA
d_call: NA
cdr3_length: 13
v_call: TRBV11-3
j_call: TRBJ1-3

cdr3_nt: TGTGCCAGCTCACAGGGGACTAGCGGGAGCAAAAACATTCAGTACTTC
cdr3_aa: CASSQGTSGSKNIQYF
clone_size: NA
d_call: TRBD2
cdr3_length: 16
v_call: TRBV18
j_call: TRBJ2-4

cdr3_nt: TGTGCCAGCAGAGGGACAGGGCCTGAAGCTTTCTTT
cdr3_aa: CASRGTGPEAFF
clone_size: NA
d_call: TRBD1
cdr3_length: 12
v_call: TRBV5-6
j_call: TRBJ1-1

cdr3_nt: TGTGCCTGGAATGAGGGAGGGCCGGATACGCAGTATTTT
cdr3_aa: CAWNEGGPDTQYF
clone_size: few
d_call: TRBD2
cdr3_length: 13
v_call: TRBV30
j_call: TRBJ2-3

cdr3_nt: TGTGCCAGCAGCTTAAGCCTAGCGGGAGGCCTCGCCGAGCAGTACTTC
cdr3_aa: CASSLSLAGGLAEQYF
clone_size: NA
d_call: TRBD2
cdr3_length: 16
v_call: TRBV11-2
j_call: TRBJ2-7

cdr3_nt: TGCAGCGTTGAAGTTCCCCGGGGTGGCACTGAAGCTTTCTTT
cdr3_aa: CSVEVPRGGTEAFF
clone_size: NA
d_call: NA
cdr3_length: 14
v_call: TRBV29-1
j_call: TRBJ1-1

cdr3_nt: TGTGCCAGCAGCTTGAGCGGGACGGCCAACGTCCTGACTTTC
cdr3_aa: CASSLSGTANVLTF
clone_size: NA
d_call: TRBD2
cdr3_length: 14
v_call: TRBV5-4
j_call: TRBJ2-6

cdr3_nt: TGTGCCAGCAGCTTAAATCCCGGGGAGCTGTTTTTT
cdr3_aa: CASSLNPGELFF
clone_size: NA
d_call: NA
cdr3_length: 12
v_call: TRBV7-3
j_call: TRBJ2-2

cdr3_nt: TGTGCCAGCAGCGCAGAACTCTCCGAGCAGTACTTC
cdr3_aa: CASSAELSEQYF
clone_size: NA
d_call: NA
cdr3_length: 12
v_call: TRBV7-9
j_call: TRBJ2-7

cdr3_nt: TGTGCCAGCAGTCCCCGCCCGGGAAGGGCTTGGGAGACCCAGTACTTC
cdr3_aa: CASSPRPGRAWETQYF
clone_size: NA
d_call: NA
cdr3_length: 16
v_call: TRBV2
j_call: TRBJ2-5

cdr3_nt: TGTGCCAGCAGCGCGACTAGCGGGAGGGGCAATGAGCAGTTCTTC
cdr3_aa: CASSATSGRGNEQFF
clone_size: NA
d_call: TRBD2
cdr3_length: 15
v_call: TRBV7-9
j_call: TRBJ2-1

cdr3_nt: TGCAGCGTTGACCCCCCTATCCAAGAGACCCAGTACTTC
cdr3_aa: CSVDPPIQETQYF
clone_size: NA
d_call: NA
cdr3_length: 13
v_call: TRBV29-1
j_call: TRBJ2-5

cdr3_nt: TGTGCCAGCAGCTTAGCCCCCAATGAGCAGTTCTTC
cdr3_aa: CASSLAPNEQFF
clone_size: NA
d_call: NA
cdr3_length: 12
v_call: TRBV7-9
j_call: TRBJ2-1

cdr3_nt: TGTGCCAGCAGTGGGGCAGGGAATTCGGGAATAACTAATGAAAAACTGTTTTTT
cdr3_aa: CASSGAGNSGITNEKLFF
clone_size: few
d_call: NA
cdr3_length: 18
v_call: TRBV6-1
j_call: TRBJ1-4

cdr3_nt: TGTGCCAGCAGCACCCGACTAGCGCCCTACGAGCAGTACTTC
cdr3_aa: CASSTRLAPYEQYF
clone_size: once
d_call: TRBD2
cdr3_length: 14
v_call: TRBV7-2
j_call: TRBJ2-7

cdr3_nt: TGTGCCAGCAGCTGGGACACCCGGGACTATGGCTACACCTTC
cdr3_aa: CASSWDTRDYGYTF
clone_size: NA
d_call: NA
cdr3_length: 14
v_call: TRBV7-9
j_call: TRBJ1-2

cdr3_nt: TGTGCCAGCACCCCCGAGGGGGTCTACAATGAGCAGTTCTTC
cdr3_aa: CASTPEGVYNEQFF
clone_size: NA
d_call: NA
cdr3_length: 14
v_call: TRBV27
j_call: TRBJ2-1

cdr3_nt: TGTGCCTGGTGTCGAGGGGAGGGCGGGGCCCAGTACTTC
cdr3_aa: CAWCRGEGGAQYF
clone_size: NA
d_call: TRBD2
cdr3_length: 13
v_call: TRBV30
j_call: TRBJ2-5

cdr3_nt: TGCAGCTGCTACGTCGGGGGAAACTATGGCTACACCTTC
cdr3_aa: CSCYVGGNYGYTF
clone_size: NA
d_call: NA
cdr3_length: 13
v_call: TRBV29-1
j_call: TRBJ1-2

cdr3_nt: TGCAGCGTTGGGCAGGCAGCTAACTATGGCTACACCTTC
cdr3_aa: CSVGQAANYGYTF
clone_size: NA
d_call: NA
cdr3_length: 13
v_call: TRBV29-1
j_call: TRBJ1-2

cdr3_nt: TGTGCCAGCAGCTTGGCCCGCCAGGACTATGGCTACACCTTC
cdr3_aa: CASSLARQDYGYTF
clone_size: once
d_call: NA
cdr3_length: 14
v_call: TRBV5-6
j_call: TRBJ1-2

cdr3_nt: TGTGCCAGCAGCAACAGGGGGGTCACTGAAGCTTTCTTT
cdr3_aa: CASSNRGVTEAFF
clone_size: NA
d_call: TRBD1
cdr3_length: 13
v_call: TRBV14
j_call: TRBJ1-1

cdr3_nt: TGTGCCAGCAGCTTAGCAGGGGGAACGGTTGGCTACACCTTC
cdr3_aa: CASSLAGGTVGYTF
clone_size: NA
d_call: NA
cdr3_length: 14
v_call: TRBV7-6
j_call: TRBJ1-2

cdr3_nt: TGTGCCAGCAGCCTCATGGGGGGCGTCGATGGCTACACCTTC
cdr3_aa: CASSLMGGVDGYTF
clone_size: NA
d_call: NA
cdr3_length: 14
v_call: TRBV6-5
j_call: TRBJ1-2

cdr3_nt: TGTGCCAGCAGCTTGCCCGGACAGCCTCCCGATCAGCCCCAGCATTTT
cdr3_aa: CASSLPGQPPDQPQHF
clone_size: NA
d_call: NA
cdr3_length: 16
v_call: TRBV5-8
j_call: TRBJ1-5

cdr3_nt: TGTGCCCGGGGCGGGGAGGGCCTCGACGGGGCCAACGTCCTGACTTTC
cdr3_aa: CARGGEGLDGANVLTF
clone_size: NA
d_call: TRBD2
cdr3_length: 16
v_call: TRBV2
j_call: TRBJ2-6

cdr3_nt: TGTGCCACCAGCAAAAAAGTAGGGACTAGCGGGAGCGGGGATACGCAGTATTTT
cdr3_aa: CATSKKVGTSGSGDTQYF
clone_size: NA
d_call: TRBD2
cdr3_length: 18
v_call: TRBV15
j_call: TRBJ2-3

cdr3_nt: TGTGCCAGCAGTTTCCAGGGGGGAAAGACCCAGTACTTC
cdr3_aa: CASSFQGGKTQYF
clone_size: NA
d_call: NA
cdr3_length: 13
v_call: TRBV27
j_call: TRBJ2-5

cdr3_nt: TGTGCCAGCAGTTTACCCGGACAGGGGATGGGCGAGCAGTACTTC
cdr3_aa: CASSLPGQGMGEQYF
clone_size: NA
d_call: TRBD1
cdr3_length: 15
v_call: TRBV27
j_call: TRBJ2-7

cdr3_nt: TGTGCCAGTAGTCTCACCGGGACAGGGGTTGTTGAGCAGTTCTTC
cdr3_aa: CASSLTGTGVVEQFF
clone_size: NA
d_call: TRBD1
cdr3_length: 15
v_call: TRBV19
j_call: TRBJ2-1

cdr3_nt: TGTGCCAGCAGTTACCATCAGACTAGCGCCGGGGAGCTGTTTTTT
cdr3_aa: CASSYHQTSAGELFF
clone_size: NA
d_call: TRBD2
cdr3_length: 15
v_call: TRBV6-5
j_call: TRBJ2-2

cdr3_nt: TGTGCCAGCAGCTATCGGGAGACCCAGTACTTC
cdr3_aa: CASSYRETQYF
clone_size: once
d_call: NA
cdr3_length: 11
v_call: TRBV5-6
j_call: TRBJ2-5

cdr3_nt: TGCGCCAGCAGCCAAGTACTGATGATAGGCCCCTATGGCTACACCTTC
cdr3_aa: CASSQVLMIGPYGYTF
clone_size: NA
d_call: NA
cdr3_length: 16
v_call: TRBV4-1
j_call: TRBJ1-2

cdr3_nt: TGTGCCAGCACATCGGGGGAGGTGTTGCCAGATACGCAGTATTTT
cdr3_aa: CASTSGEVLPDTQYF
clone_size: NA
d_call: NA
cdr3_length: 15
v_call: TRBV2
j_call: TRBJ2-3

cdr3_nt: TGCGCCAGCAGCCAAGTCGGACTAGCGGGCTTTAGCACAGATACGCAGTATTTT
cdr3_aa: CASSQVGLAGFSTDTQYF
clone_size: NA
d_call: TRBD2
cdr3_length: 18
v_call: TRBV4-3
j_call: TRBJ2-3

cdr3_nt: TGTGCCAGCAGTTCCTTAGGACAGGGGAGAGACGAGCAGTACTTC
cdr3_aa: CASSSLGQGRDEQYF
clone_size: NA
d_call: TRBD1
cdr3_length: 15
v_call: TRBV2
j_call: TRBJ2-7

cdr3_nt: TGTGCCTGGGCAGGGACAGACTACGAGCAGTACTTC
cdr3_aa: CAWAGTDYEQYF
clone_size: NA
d_call: TRBD1
cdr3_length: 12
v_call: TRBV30
j_call: TRBJ2-7

cdr3_nt: TGTGCCTGGAGCCGAGCGGACACAGATACGCAGTATTTT
cdr3_aa: CAWSRADTDTQYF
clone_size: few
d_call: NA
cdr3_length: 13
v_call: TRBV30
j_call: TRBJ2-3

cdr3_nt: TGTGCCAGCAGCTTAGGGATCGAACCGGCAACTAATGAAAAACTGTTTTTT
cdr3_aa: CASSLGIEPATNEKLFF
clone_size: NA
d_call: NA
cdr3_length: 17
v_call: TRBV7-9
j_call: TRBJ1-4

cdr3_nt: TGTGCCAGCAGCCCAGAGACAGGGTTTGGGTACGAGCAGTACTTC
cdr3_aa: CASSPETGFGYEQYF
clone_size: once
d_call: TRBD1
cdr3_length: 15
v_call: TRBV7-9
j_call: TRBJ2-7

cdr3_nt: TGTGCCAGCAGACCCACTAGGGAAGTGGCAGATACGCAGTATTTT
cdr3_aa: CASRPTREVADTQYF
clone_size: once
d_call: NA
cdr3_length: 15
v_call: TRBV6-6
j_call: TRBJ2-3

cdr3_nt: TGTGCCAGCAGTGAAGGAGCGGGAGATACGCAGTATTTT
cdr3_aa: CASSEGAGDTQYF
clone_size: NA
d_call: NA
cdr3_length: 13
v_call: TRBV2
j_call: TRBJ2-3